A selection of T cell receptor beta chains follows, all from one sample in a study of T-cell memory formation after mild COVID-19. TCRdb re-derived calls from the 5' RACE reads in MiXCR, one entry per CDR3 protein. The sample shows more than 85,000 distinct CDR3 sequences, around 10% of them seen only once. Sequencing was carried out using PBMCs or a T cell subset sorted from them (not recorded which). The receptors here all came from a man between 18 and 35 years old who had mild COVID-19 (a few samples of this study predate the infection). Cell type and time point are not known. Both conserved end residues are part of each CDR3.

J gene | V gene | CDR3 protein
TRBJ1-1 | TRBV5-4 | CASSLAWGSGTEAFF
TRBJ2-3 | TRBV9 | CASSVRLAGVPDTQYF
TRBJ2-3 | TRBV11-1 | CASSLVTASTDTQYF
TRBJ1-1 | TRBV29-1 | CSVTDRGAEAFF
TRBJ2-3 | TRBV4-1 | CASSQITSGGTNTDTQYF
TRBJ1-1 | TRBV7-2 | CASTARIGMNTEAFF
TRBJ2-3 | TRBV5-1 | CASSLVLAGGQDTQYF
TRBJ1-6 | TRBV7-3 | CASSFKGSYNSPLHF
TRBJ1-1 | TRBV29-1 | CSYGQFTEAFF
TRBJ2-5 | TRBV6-5 | CASTPLRGTGGFEETQYF
TRBJ2-1 | TRBV29-1 | CSVEGGDREDNEQFF
TRBJ2-1 | TRBV2 | CASTIGLAGGYNEQFF
TRBJ2-5 | TRBV7-3 | CASSTGTSGGAEETQYF
TRBJ1-1 | TRBV10-3 | CAIKSGRGLRGTEAFF
TRBJ1-1 | TRBV27 | CASSFNTGNTEAFF
TRBJ2-4 | TRBV25-1 | CASRRAAKVYF
TRBJ1-1 | TRBV9 | CASSVGGLTEAFF
TRBJ2-6 | TRBV20-1 | CSATSGANVLTF
TRBJ2-3 | TRBV28 | CASSLGWISTDTQYF
TRBJ2-5 | TRBV5-1 | CASSSGPGETQYF
TRBJ2-1 | TRBV11-2 | CASSPRLAGEQFF
TRBJ2-7 | TRBV11-2 | CASSFGSGVYEQYF
TRBJ2-5 | TRBV5-1 | CASSFQDNYQETQYF
TRBJ2-3 | TRBV27 | CASMALAKPDTQYF
TRBJ1-1 | TRBV29-1 | CSVEDYRDEAFF
TRBJ2-4 | TRBV5-6 | CASSPGPNIQYF
TRBJ2-3 | TRBV3-1 | CASSPIRGAIDTQYF
TRBJ1-5 | TRBV6-5 | CASSYSSSNQPQHF
TRBJ1-2 | TRBV7-2 | CASSLEAGPLAYGYTF
TRBJ2-5 | TRBV7-2 | CASSSFRGLAETQYF
TRBJ1-6 | TRBV15 | CATSPRDGIDSPLHF